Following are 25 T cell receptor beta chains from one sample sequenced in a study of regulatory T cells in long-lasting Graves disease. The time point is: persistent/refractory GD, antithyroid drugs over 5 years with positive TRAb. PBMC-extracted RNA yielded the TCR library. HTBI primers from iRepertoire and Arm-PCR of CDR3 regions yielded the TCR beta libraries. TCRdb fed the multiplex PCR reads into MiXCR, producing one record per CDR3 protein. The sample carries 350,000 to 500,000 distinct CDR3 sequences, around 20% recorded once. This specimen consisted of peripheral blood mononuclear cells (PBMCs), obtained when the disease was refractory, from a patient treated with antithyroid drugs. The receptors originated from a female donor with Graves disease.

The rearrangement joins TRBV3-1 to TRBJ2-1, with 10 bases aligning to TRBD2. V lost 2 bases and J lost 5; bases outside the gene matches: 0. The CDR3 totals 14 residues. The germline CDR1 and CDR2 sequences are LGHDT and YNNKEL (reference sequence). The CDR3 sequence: CASSQTSGNNEQFF. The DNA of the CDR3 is TGTGCCAGCAGCCAAACTAGCGGGAACAATGAGCAGTTCTTC.

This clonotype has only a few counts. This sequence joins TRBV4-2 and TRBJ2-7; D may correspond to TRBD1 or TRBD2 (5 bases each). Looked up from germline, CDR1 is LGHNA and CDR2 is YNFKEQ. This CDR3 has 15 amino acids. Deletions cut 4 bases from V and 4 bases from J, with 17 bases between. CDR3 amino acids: CASSRTENGGYEQYF. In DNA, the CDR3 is TGTGCCAGCAGCCGAACAGAGAATGGGGGTTACGAGCAGTACTTC.

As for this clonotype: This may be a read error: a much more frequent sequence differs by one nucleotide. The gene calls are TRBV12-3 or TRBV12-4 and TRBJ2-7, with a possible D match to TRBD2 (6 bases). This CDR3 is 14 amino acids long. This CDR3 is CASSAGGAVYGQYF. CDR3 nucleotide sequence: TGTGCCAGCAGTGCCGGGGGTGCCGTCTACGGGCAGTACTTC.

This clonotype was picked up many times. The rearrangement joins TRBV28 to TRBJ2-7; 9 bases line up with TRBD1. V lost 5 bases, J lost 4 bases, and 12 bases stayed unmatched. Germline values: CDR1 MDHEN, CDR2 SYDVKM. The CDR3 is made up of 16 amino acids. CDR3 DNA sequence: TGTGCCAGCAGTGCCCACGGAAGGACAGGGGATTACGAGCAGTACTTC. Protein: CASSAHGRTGDYEQYF.

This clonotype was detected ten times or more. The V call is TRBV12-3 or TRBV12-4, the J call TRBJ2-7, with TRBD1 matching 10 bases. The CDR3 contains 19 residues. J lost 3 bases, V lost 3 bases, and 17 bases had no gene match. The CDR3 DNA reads TGTGCCAGCAGTTTCAGACTATCAGAAGACAGGGGGCATAACTACGAGCAGTACTTC. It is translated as CASSFRLSEDRGHNYEQYF.

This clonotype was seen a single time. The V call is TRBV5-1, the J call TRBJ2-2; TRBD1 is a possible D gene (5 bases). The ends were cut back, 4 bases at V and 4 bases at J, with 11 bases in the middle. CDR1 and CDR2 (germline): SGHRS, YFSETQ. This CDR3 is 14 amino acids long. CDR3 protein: CASSTGQGTGELFF. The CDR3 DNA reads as TGCGCCAGCAGCACCGGGCAGGGCACCGGGGAGCTGTTTTTT.

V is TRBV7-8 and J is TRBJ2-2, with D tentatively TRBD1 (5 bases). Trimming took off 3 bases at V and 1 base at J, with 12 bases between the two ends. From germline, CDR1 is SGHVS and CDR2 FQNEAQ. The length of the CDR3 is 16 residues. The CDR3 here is CASSFVRTLNTGELFF. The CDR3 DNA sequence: TGTGCCAGCAGCTTTGTCAGGACACTGAACACCGGGGAGCTGTTTTTT.

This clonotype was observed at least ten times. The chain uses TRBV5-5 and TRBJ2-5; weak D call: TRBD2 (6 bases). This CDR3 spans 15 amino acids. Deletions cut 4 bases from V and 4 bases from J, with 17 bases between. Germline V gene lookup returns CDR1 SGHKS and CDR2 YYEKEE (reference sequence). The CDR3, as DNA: TGTGCCAGCAGCCCTGACAGTCAGGGAGGAGAGACCCAGTACTTC. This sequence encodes CASSPDSQGGETQYF.

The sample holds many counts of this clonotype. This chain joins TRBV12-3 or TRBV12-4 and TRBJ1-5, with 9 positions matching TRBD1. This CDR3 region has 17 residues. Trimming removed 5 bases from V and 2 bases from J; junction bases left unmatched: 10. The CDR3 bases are TGTGCCAGCAGTCGCACAGGGGGCGTCTCCGGCAATCAGCCCCAGCATTTT. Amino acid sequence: CASSRTGGVSGNQPQHF.

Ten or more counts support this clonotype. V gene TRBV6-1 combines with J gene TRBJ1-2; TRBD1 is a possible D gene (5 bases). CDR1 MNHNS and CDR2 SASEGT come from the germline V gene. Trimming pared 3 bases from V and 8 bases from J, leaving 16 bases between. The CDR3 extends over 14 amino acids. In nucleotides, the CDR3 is TGTGCCAGCAGTGAGATGACGGGGAAGGGGGGCTACACCTTC. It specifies CASSEMTGKGGYTF.

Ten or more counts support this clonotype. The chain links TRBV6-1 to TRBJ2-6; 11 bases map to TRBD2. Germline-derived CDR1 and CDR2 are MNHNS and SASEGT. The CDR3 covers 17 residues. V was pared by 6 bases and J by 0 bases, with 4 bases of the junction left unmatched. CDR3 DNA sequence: TGTGCCAGCAGACGGACTAGCGGGTACTCTGGGGCCAACGTCCTGACTTTC. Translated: CASRRTSGYSGANVLTF.

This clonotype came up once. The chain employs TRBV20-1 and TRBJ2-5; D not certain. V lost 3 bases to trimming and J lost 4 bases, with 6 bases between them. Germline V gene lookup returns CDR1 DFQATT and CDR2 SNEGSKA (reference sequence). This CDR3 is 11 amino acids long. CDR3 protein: CSASFGETQYF. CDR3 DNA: TGCAGTGCTAGCTTCGGAGAGACCCAGTACTTC.

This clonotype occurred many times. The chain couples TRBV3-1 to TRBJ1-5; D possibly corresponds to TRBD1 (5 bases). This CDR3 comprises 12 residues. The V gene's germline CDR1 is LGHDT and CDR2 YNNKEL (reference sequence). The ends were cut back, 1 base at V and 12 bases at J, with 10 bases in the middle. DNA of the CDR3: TGTGCCAGCAGCCAAGCGGGGGGGATCCAGCATTTT. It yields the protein CASSQAGGIQHF. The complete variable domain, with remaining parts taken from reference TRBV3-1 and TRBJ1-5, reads DTAVSQTPKYLVTQMGNDKSIKCEQNLGHDTMYWYKQDSKKFLKIMFSYNNKELIINETVPNRFSPKSPDKAHLNLHINSLELGDSAVYFCASSQAGGIQHFGDGTRLSIL.

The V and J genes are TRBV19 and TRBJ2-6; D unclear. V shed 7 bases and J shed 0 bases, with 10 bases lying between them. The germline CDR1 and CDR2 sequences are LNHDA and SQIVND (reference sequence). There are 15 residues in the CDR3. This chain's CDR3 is CASTDARSGANVLTF. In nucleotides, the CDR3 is TGTGCCAGTACGGACGCCCGCTCTGGGGCCAACGTCCTGACTTTC. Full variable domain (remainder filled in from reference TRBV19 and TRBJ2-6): DGGITQSPKYLFRKEGQNVTLSCEQNLNHDAMYWYRQDPGQGLRLIYYSQIVNDFQKGDIAEGYSVSREKKESFPLTVTSAQKNPTAFYLCASTDARSGANVLTFGAGSRLTVL.

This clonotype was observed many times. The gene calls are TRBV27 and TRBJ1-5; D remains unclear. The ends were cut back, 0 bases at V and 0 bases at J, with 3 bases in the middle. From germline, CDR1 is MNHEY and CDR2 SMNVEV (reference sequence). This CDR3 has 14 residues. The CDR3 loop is CASSLSYSNQPQHF. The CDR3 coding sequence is TGTGCCAGCAGTTTATCTTATAGCAATCAGCCCCAGCATTTT.

The DNA for the CDR3 is TGTGCCAGCAGTAACACAGGGGGCGGGAATGAAAAACTGTTTTTT. Translated: CASSNTGGGNEKLFF. The V gene is TRBV12-3 or TRBV12-4, the J gene TRBJ1-4; 9 bases line up with TRBD1. The V segment lost 5 bases and the J segment 5 bases; nucleotides outside the gene matches: 6. The CDR3 sequence is 15 residues long.

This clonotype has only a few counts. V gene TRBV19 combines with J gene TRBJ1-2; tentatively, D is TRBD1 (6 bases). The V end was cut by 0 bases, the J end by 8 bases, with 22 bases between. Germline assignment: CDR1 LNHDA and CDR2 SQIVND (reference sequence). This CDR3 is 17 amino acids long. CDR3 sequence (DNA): TGTGCCAGTAGTATAGACCGGACAGTCGAAGCCTTGGGAGGCTACACCTTC. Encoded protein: CASSIDRTVEALGGYTF.

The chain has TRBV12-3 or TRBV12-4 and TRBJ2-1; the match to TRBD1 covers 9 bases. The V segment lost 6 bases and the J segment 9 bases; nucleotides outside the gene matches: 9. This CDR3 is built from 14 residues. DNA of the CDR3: TGTGCCAGCAGACTTCAGGGACAGGGAGGTGAGCAGTTCTTC. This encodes CASRLQGQGGEQFF.

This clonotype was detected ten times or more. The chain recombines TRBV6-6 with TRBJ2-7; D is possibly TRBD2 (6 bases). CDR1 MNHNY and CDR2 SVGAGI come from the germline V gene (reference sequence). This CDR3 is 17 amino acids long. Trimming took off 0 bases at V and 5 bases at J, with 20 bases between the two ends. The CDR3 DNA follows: TGTGCCAGCAGTTACTCGAGGAGCGGTATGGGAGGAGACGAGCAGTACTTC. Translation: CASSYSRSGMGGDEQYF.

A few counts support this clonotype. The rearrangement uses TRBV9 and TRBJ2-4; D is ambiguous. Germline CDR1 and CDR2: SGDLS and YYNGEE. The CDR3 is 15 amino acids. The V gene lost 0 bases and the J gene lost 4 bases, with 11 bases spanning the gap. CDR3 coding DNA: TGTGCCAGCAGCGTAGGTTTGGCTCGAAAAAACATTCAGTACTTC. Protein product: CASSVGLARKNIQYF.

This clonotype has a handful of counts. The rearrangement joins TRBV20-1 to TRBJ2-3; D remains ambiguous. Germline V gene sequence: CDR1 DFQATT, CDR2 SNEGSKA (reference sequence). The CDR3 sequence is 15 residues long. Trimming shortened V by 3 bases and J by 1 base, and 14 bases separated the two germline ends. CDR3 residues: CSASFGLDGTDTQYF. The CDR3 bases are TGCAGTGCTAGTTTTGGGCTAGATGGCACAGATACGCAGTATTTT.

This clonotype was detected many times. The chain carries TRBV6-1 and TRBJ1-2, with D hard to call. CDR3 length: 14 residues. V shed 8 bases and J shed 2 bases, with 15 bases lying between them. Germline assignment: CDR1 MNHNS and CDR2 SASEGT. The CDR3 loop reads CASALRGLNYGYTF. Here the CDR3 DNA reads TGTGCCAGCGCGCTCCGTGGACTCAACTATGGCTACACCTTC.

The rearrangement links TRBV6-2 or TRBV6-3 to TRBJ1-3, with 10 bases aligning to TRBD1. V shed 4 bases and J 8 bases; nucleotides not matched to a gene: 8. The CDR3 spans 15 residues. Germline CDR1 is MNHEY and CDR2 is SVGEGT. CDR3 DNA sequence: TGTGCCAGCAGTTCCCCGGGACAGGGGACTGACACCATATATTTT. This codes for CASSSPGQGTDTIYF.

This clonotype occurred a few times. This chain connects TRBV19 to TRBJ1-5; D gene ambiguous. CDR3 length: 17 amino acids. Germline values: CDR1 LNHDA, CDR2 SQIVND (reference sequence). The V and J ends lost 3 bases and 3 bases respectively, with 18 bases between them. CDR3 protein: CASSIFFLEVVNQPQHF. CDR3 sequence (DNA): TGTGCCAGTAGTATTTTTTTTCTAGAAGTCGTCAATCAGCCCCAGCATTTT.

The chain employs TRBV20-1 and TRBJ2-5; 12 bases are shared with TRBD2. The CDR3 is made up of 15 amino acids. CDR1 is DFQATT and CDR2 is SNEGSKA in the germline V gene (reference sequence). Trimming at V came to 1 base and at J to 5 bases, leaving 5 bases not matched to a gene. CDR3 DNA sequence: TGCAGTGCTAGAGTCCCTAGCGGGAGGGTCGAGACCCAGTACTTC. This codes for CSARVPSGRVETQYF.